A single sample is the source of the 14 T cell receptor beta chains below, sequenced in a study of T-cell reconstitution after alpha-beta-depleted transplantation in children. This sample's TCRbeta library carried unique molecular identifier barcodes. TCRdb fed the PCR reads into MiXCR, producing one record per CDR3 protein. The sample has about 980,000 distinct CDR3 sequences, 25% to 30% seen once; the top ten hold roughly 31%. The sample in question was PBMCs, mostly from graft donor cells, obtained 360 days after TCRalphabeta/CD19-depleted stem cell transplant. Receptors originate from a boy less than two years old who had a stem cell transplant for SCID, so the T cells may come from the graft donor.

This clonotype was observed a handful of times. This rearrangement joins TRBV5-5 to TRBJ2-7, with D possibly being TRBD1 (5 bases). V lost 3 bases and J lost 3, with 13 bases in between. The germline V gene has CDR1 SGHKS and CDR2 YYEKEE (reference sequence). CDR3 length: 14 residues. As DNA, the CDR3 is TGTGCCAGCAGCTCGGTGAAAGGGGTCTACGAGCAGTACTTC. It codes for CASSSVKGVYEQYF.

The V call is TRBV5-1, the J call TRBJ1-2; no definite D call. V was clipped by 4 bases and J by 2 bases, with 12 bases between them. Germline CDR1 SGHRS, CDR2 YFSETQ. The CDR3 runs to 14 residues. The CDR3 here is CASSTLDGNYGYTF. CDR3 coding DNA: TGCGCCAGCAGCACACTGGACGGGAACTATGGCTACACCTTC. Supplemented by reference TRBV5-1 and TRBJ1-2, the full variable domain reads KAGVTQTPRYLIKTRGQQVTLSCSPISGHRSVSWYQQTPGQGLQFLFEYFSETQRNKGNFPGRFSGRQFSNSRSEMNVSTLELGDSALYLCASSTLDGNYGYTFGSGTRLTVV.

V usage is TRBV27 and J usage is TRBJ2-2, with D perhaps TRBD1 or TRBD2 (6 bases each). CDR3 length: 14 residues. CDR1 MNHEY and CDR2 SMNVEV come from the germline V gene (reference sequence). Trimming removed 7 bases from V and 4 bases from J, with 13 bases in between. Written as DNA, the CDR3 is TGTGCCAGCACCGTGGGGGGCGGCACCGGGGAGCTGTTTTTT. The encoded protein is CASTVGGGTGELFF.

This clonotype was detected a few times. The V gene is TRBV12-3 or TRBV12-4, the J gene TRBJ2-1; D unresolved. Between the trimmed V and J ends, which lost 5 bases and 10 bases, there was a span of 18 bases. CDR3 size: 14 residues. CDR3 DNA sequence: TGTGCCAGCAGTCCGATCGTGAGCTACCTGGAGCAGTTCTTC. Protein product: CASSPIVSYLEQFF.

The V gene is TRBV2, the J gene TRBJ1-5, with TRBD1 as a possible D gene (5 bases). Per the germline V gene, CDR1 is SNHLY and CDR2 is FYNNEI. CDR3 length: 18 residues. With 5 bases removed from V and 1 base from J, the gap between germline ends came to 21 bases. The CDR3 bases are TGTGCCAGCAGTCCGCGTGACAGCCGAGCAAAAAGCAATCAGCCCCAGCATTTT. Translation: CASSPRDSRAKSNQPQHF.

This chain links TRBV5-6 with TRBJ1-1; D is ambiguous. The CDR3 extends over 13 amino acids. The germline V and J ends were trimmed by 1 base and 10 bases, with 14 bases remaining between them. Germline V lookup: CDR1 SGHDT, CDR2 YYEEEE. In DNA form, the CDR3 reads TGTGCCAGCAGCTTGTTTCCTCCTAAGGGAGCTTTCTTT. Translation: CASSLFPPKGAFF.

The CDR3 loop is CASSFSGTSGGAETQYF. The CDR3 coding sequence is TGCGCCAGCAGCTTCTCCGGGACTAGCGGGGGGGCAGAGACCCAGTACTTC. The rearrangement uses TRBV5-1 and TRBJ2-5, with 16 bases fitting TRBD2. This CDR3 contains 17 residues. Germline CDR1 reads SGHRS; CDR2 reads YFSETQ. With 2 bases clipped from V and 4 bases from J, the junction kept 5 bases outside the gene matches.

The chain links TRBV4-2 to TRBJ1-1; TRBD1 might be the D (5 bases). The CDR3 runs to 16 residues. V was pared by 6 bases and J by 7 bases, with 24 bases between. The germline V gene has CDR1 LGHNA and CDR2 YNFKEQ. The CDR3 loop is CASSQFPKSRVSEAFF. In DNA, the CDR3 is TGTGCCAGCAGTCAATTCCCGAAGAGCAGGGTGAGTGAAGCTTTCTTT.

This chain joins TRBV29-1 and TRBJ2-4; 9 positions match TRBD1. The CDR3 consists of 16 residues. Per the germline V gene, CDR1 is SQVTM and CDR2 is ANQGSEA. Trimming removed 7 bases from V and 2 bases from J; junction bases left unmatched: 12. The CDR3 region has the DNA TGCAGCGCCGAAGGACAGGGGAATATATCCAAAAACATTCAGTACTTC. As protein: CSAEGQGNISKNIQYF.

This clonotype has more than one count but fewer than ten. CDR3 nucleotide sequence: TGTGCCAGCAGCCATCATAGACAGTTCCACGACGAGCAGTACTTC. It encodes CASSHHRQFHDEQYF. The rearrangement links TRBV6-1 to TRBJ2-7, with D perhaps TRBD1 (5 bases). In germline, CDR1 is MNHNS, CDR2 SASEGT. Trimming took off 6 bases at V and 5 bases at J, with 20 bases between the two ends. The CDR3 covers 15 residues.

The rearrangement links TRBV12-3 or TRBV12-4 to TRBJ2-1; no reliable D call. Trimming took off 10 bases at V and 0 bases at J, with 16 bases between the two ends. This CDR3 is built from 15 residues. The CDR3 protein is CATQDGLGSYNEQFF. DNA for the CDR3: TGTGCCACCCAGGACGGATTGGGCTCCTACAATGAGCAGTTCTTC.

The chain employs TRBV3-1 and TRBJ2-7; TRBD1 is a possible D gene (6 bases). The CDR3 contains 15 residues. CDR1 LGHDT and CDR2 YNNKEL come from the germline V gene (reference sequence). With 3 bases removed from V and 3 bases from J, the gap between germline ends came to 15 bases. CDR3 region: CASSHSGQTGYEQYF. The CDR3 bases are TGTGCCAGCAGCCACAGTGGACAGACGGGCTACGAGCAGTACTTC.

The chain uses TRBV7-9 and TRBJ2-3, with a weak D call TRBD2 (6 bases). CDR3 length equals 17 residues. Trimming left V 0 bases short and J 6 bases short, with 19 bases between. From germline, CDR1 is SEHNR and CDR2 FQNEAQ (reference sequence). The CDR3 nucleotides are TGTGCCAGCAGCTTAGCGGTACTAGATACTAGCAACGATACGCAGTATTTT. Translated: CASSLAVLDTSNDTQYF. The entire variable domain, with the rest obtained from reference TRBV7-9 and TRBJ2-3, is as follows: DTGVSQNPRHKITKRGQNVTFRCDPISEHNRLYWYRQTLGQGPEFLTYFQNEAQLEKSRLLSDRFSAERPKGSFSTLEIQRTEQGDSAMYLCASSLAVLDTSNDTQYFGPGTRLTVL.

The J gene is TRBJ2-5, the V gene TRBV9; 9 bases are shared with TRBD2. Per the germline V gene, CDR1 is SGDLS and CDR2 is YYNGEE. Trimming removed 0 bases from V and 2 bases from J; junction bases left unmatched: 8. The CDR3 consists of 17 residues. The CDR3 sequence: CASSVGLAGDQQETQYF. The CDR3 nucleotides are TGTGCCAGCAGCGTAGGATTAGCGGGGGACCAACAAGAGACCCAGTACTTC.